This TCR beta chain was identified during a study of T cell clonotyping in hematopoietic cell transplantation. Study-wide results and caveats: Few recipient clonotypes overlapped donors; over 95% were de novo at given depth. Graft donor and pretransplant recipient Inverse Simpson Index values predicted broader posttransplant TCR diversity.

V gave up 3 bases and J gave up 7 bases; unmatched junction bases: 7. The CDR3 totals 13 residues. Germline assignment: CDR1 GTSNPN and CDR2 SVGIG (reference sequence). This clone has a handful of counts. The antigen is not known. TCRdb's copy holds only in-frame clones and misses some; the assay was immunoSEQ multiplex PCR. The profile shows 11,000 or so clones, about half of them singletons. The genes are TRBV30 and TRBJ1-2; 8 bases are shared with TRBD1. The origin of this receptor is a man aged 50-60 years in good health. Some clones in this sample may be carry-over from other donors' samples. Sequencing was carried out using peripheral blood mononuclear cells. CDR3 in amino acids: CAWSSGTGFGYTF. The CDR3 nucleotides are TGTGCCTGGAGCTCCGGGACAGGTTTTGGCTACACCTTC.